This T cell receptor (beta chain) was sequenced in a study of beta chain features in type 1 diabetes. This clone was observed at least ten times. Its antigen remains unknown. Reverse transcribing all isolated RNA meant expressed TCRB transcripts were sequenced. Sequencing used immunoSEQ multiplex PCR; TCRdb keeps in-frame clones, though not all of them. This table holds hundreds of thousands of clones, less than 10% found once. V was clipped by 4 bases and J by 10 bases, with 11 bases between them. The CDR3 runs 12 residues. In germline, CDR1 is MDHEN, CDR2 SYDVKM. Whole-study findings and limits: Sequencing of cDNA might inflate the share of cells that strongly express TCR.

V and J are TRBV28 and TRBJ2-1; no firm D call. The clonotype originates from a woman under 30 in good health. The sequenced material came from central memory CD4+ T cells from blood. This CDR3 reads CASSSMTAEQFF. The CDR3 nucleotides read TGTGCCAGCAGTTCAATGACGGCAGAGCAGTTCTTC. The whole variable domain, remainder taken from reference TRBV28 and TRBJ2-1, is DVKVTQSSRYLVKRTGEKVFLECVQDMDHENMFWYRQDPGLGLRLIYFSYDVKMKEKGDIPEGYSVSREKKERFSLILESASTNQTSMYLCASSSMTAEQFFGPGTRLTVL.